Presented here are 7 T cell receptor beta chains from one specimen sequenced in a study of STAT5B mutations in CD4+ large granular lymphocyte leukemia. The table came from immunoSEQ multiplex PCR; TCRdb's copy has only in-frame clones and leaves some out. The sample carries fewer than 30,000 clones, approximately 84% recorded once. Specimen: CD4+ T cells from blood buffy coats. Receptors were obtained from a human donor in good health.

This clone was seen once. The rearrangement links TRBV11-2 to TRBJ2-5; TRBD1 or TRBD2 may be the D gene (5 bases each). Germline assignment: CDR1 SGHAT and CDR2 FQNNGV. CDR3 length: 15 amino acids. The ends were cut back, 2 bases at V and 0 bases at J, with 10 bases in the middle. The CDR3 spells CASSLTGLYQETQYF. As DNA, the CDR3 is TGTGCCAGCAGCTTAACAGGACTGTACCAAGAGACCCAGTACTTC.

The V call is TRBV10-3, the J call TRBJ1-2; D gene uncertain. Germline CDR1 reads ENHRY; CDR2 reads SYGVKD. This CDR3 is 15 amino acids long. V was trimmed by 6 bases and J by 1 base, leaving 15 bases between them. Here the CDR3 DNA reads TGTGCCATCAGCGAGGTTGGAGGCCGTAACTATGGCTACACCTTC. Amino acids: CAISEVGGRNYGYTF.

The chain has TRBV6-5 and TRBJ2-1; 10 bases map to TRBD1. Germline trimming cut 7 bases from V and 6 bases from J; bases unmatched to any gene: 6. Germline loops: CDR1 MNHEY, CDR2 SVGAGI. The CDR3 loop spans 14 amino acids. CDR3 sequence: CASTRGQGTNEQFF. The CDR3 nucleotides are TGTGCCAGCACCAGGGGACAGGGGACCAATGAGCAGTTCTTC.

V and J are TRBV6-1 and TRBJ2-5; D tentatively reads TRBD1 or TRBD2 (5 bases each). The germline gives CDR1 MNHNS, CDR2 SASEGT. V shed 6 bases and J shed 5 bases, with 16 bases lying between them. This CDR3 contains 14 residues. This CDR3 is CASSWAGGDETQYF. The DNA of the CDR3 is TGTGCCAGCAGCTGGGCTGGGGGTGATGAGACCCAGTACTTC.

The chain carries TRBV28 and TRBJ1-1; D might be TRBD1 (6 bases). Germline CDR1 reads MDHEN; CDR2 reads SYDVKM. The CDR3 consists of 14 residues. V lost 7 bases, J lost 0 bases, and 12 bases lay in between. Here the CDR3 DNA reads TGTGCCAGCACCGGACAGAACTTGAACACTGAAGCTTTCTTT. It codes for CASTGQNLNTEAFF.

CDR3 sequence (DNA): TGTGCCAGCAGCTTATCTCTTCCAGGGCATACTGGAAACACCATATATTTT. Its protein is CASSLSLPGHTGNTIYF. This rearrangement joins TRBV7-9 to TRBJ1-3, with D maybe TRBD1 (5 bases). V was shortened by 2 bases and J by 2 bases, with 16 bases between the two germline ends. From germline, CDR1 is SEHNR and CDR2 FQNEAQ (reference sequence). The CDR3 is made up of 17 amino acids.

This clone showed up just once. This chain connects TRBV2 to TRBJ1-2, with 7 bases aligning to TRBD1. J lost 7 bases, V lost 3 bases, and 5 bases had no gene match. CDR1 is SNHLY, CDR2 FYNNEI, per germline. This CDR3 has 13 amino acids. The CDR3 loop reads CASSDRGLGGYTF. The CDR3 nucleotides are TGTGCCAGCAGTGACAGGGGGTTAGGTGGCTACACCTTC.